This T cell receptor (beta chain) was identified in a study of read filtering for tumor transcriptome and immune sequencing (dated by TCRdb to about 2020). About the full investigation: The cohort was composed of 16 to 20 male and roughly 15 female patients, with a mean age of roughly 61 years and an age range of about 47 to 80. By revised international staging, about 8 patients were R-ISS I, 15 to 20 were R-ISS II and about seven were R-ISS III. After DNase treatment, whole-transcriptome libraries were prepared using the TruSeq RNA Access Library Prep Kit. TCR-region mapped reads per sample ranged from about 4.05 to 10.27 million with IR-seq versus only about 75 to 1,400 with RNA-seq. Using the same bone marrow samples, the study compared TCR repertoires obtained by targeted immune repertoire sequencing with those obtained by bulk whole-transcriptome sequencing. One of the main goals was to work out a read-filtering strategy for immune repertoire data, in particular whether clonotypes backed by only a single read should be removed. What the research found in general, with its limitations: The correlation between IR-seq and RNA-seq shared clonotype proportions was increased by removal of single-read clonotypes. In IR-seq, roughly 79% of clonotypes but 3% to 4.5% of total reads were represented by single-read clonotypes, whereas in RNA-seq, roughly three quarters of clonotypes and almost 45% of reads were represented by single-read clonotypes. IR-seq captured clonotypes at much higher depth and more reliably than RNA-seq, and smaller IR-seq throughput sufficed to identify most shared clonotypes. The sorted CD138-negative fraction was composed of a mixed bone marrow immune population rather than of purified T cells.

There are many counts of this clonotype. Its antigen is not yet known. No much larger clone exists at a distance of one base, and base qualities are not known. Bone marrow was sampled from every patient at the time of active disease. Bone marrow mononuclear cells were isolated by Ficoll-Hypaque density gradient centrifugation. CD138-negative cells were obtained by negative selection after labeling with CD138 magnetic microbeads on a MACS separator, removing myeloma plasma cells. Flow cytometry on an Attune NxT with CD138 antibodies was used to check the purity of the isolated cells. Total RNA was extracted with TRIzol reagent and quantified with a NanoDrop spectrophotometer. Paired RNA-seq and IR-seq were performed on each patient's CD138-negative bone marrow sample. TCR libraries were built from roughly 440 ng RNA with the Immunoverse kit, using molecular barcoded adaptors covering alpha/delta and beta/gamma chains. TCR library preparation used the same RNA that went into transcriptome sequencing. An Illumina HiSeq 4000 with 2 x 150 cycles was used to sequence the TCR libraries. The published analysis was carried out like this. Using MiXCR, which included quality filtering and error correction, TCR reads were aligned to human V, D, J and C references and then assembled into CDR3 clonotypes. Clonotype counts and gene usage diversity were analyzed with the tcR package in R. Raw mapping reads were checked after the RNA-seq reads had been mapped by STAR aligner version 2.5.3a onto the human GRCh37 genome. To test how sequencing depth affects detected clonotypes, IR-seq fastq files were randomly downsampled with Seqtk 1.3. The raw public reads went through TCRdb reprocessing: fastp at Q25, MiXCR clone calling, in-frame beta chains kept. One record per CDR3 amino acid sequence lists the most common genes and DNA. The V and J calls, along with clone size, are taken from TCRdb and not from the paper's own processing. The sample data list around 50,000 distinct CDR3 sequences, and 20% to 25% of these were observed just once. About 18% of the sample is held by the ten biggest clonotypes.

The sequenced sample consisted of a population of CD138-negative cells sorted from bone marrow. Sample cell subset or site, as interpreted from the label and publication: bone marrow mononuclear cells depleted of CD138+ plasma/myeloma cells by negative magnetic selection. This receptor was taken from a donor over 35 with multiple myeloma.

The DNA reads as follows: TGTGCCAGCAGCTTAGTGCGGGATTACAATGAGCAGTTCTTC. Its protein is CASSLVRDYNEQFF. The V gene is TRBV7-9 and the J gene is TRBJ2-1; TRBD2 might be the D gene, on 6 matching bases. Spanning cysteine to phenylalanine, the CDR3 consists of 14 amino acids. Only the CDR3 part of the read is kept: 42 bases, read in frame from the first base. Trimming takes 1 base from V and 4 bases from J, and the germline ends sit 8 bases apart. The germline V gene (reference sequence) yields SEHNR for CDR1 and FQNEAQ for CDR2.